The 5 T cell receptor beta chains presented below share a single source sample, sequenced in a study of cytomegalovirus exposure and HLA in healthy donors. PCR amplification relied on 60 Vbeta primers (plus 13 Jbeta primers). Clones were sequenced by immunoSEQ multiplex PCR, and TCRdb holds only the in-frame ones, with some missing. Here the sample spans fewer than 70,000 clones, around 70% being singletons. Sequenced sample: PBMCs. The receptors shown here come from a woman aged 30 to 39 in good health and CMV-seronegative.

This clone has just a few counts. The rearrangement joins TRBV4-3 to TRBJ1-6; possibly TRBD1 for D (6 bases). CDR3 size: 15 residues. Trimming shortened V by 4 bases and J by 8 bases, and 15 bases separated the two germline ends. Germline CDR1 LGHNA, CDR2 YSLEER. CDR3 protein: CASSPSGVADSPLHF. The DNA of the CDR3 is TGCGCCAGCAGCCCATCAGGGGTTGCGGATTCACCCCTCCACTTT.

This clone showed up just a few times. The chain couples TRBV5-6 to TRBJ1-5; 8 bases map to TRBD1. Looked up from germline, CDR1 is SGHDT and CDR2 is YYEEEE. The CDR3 sequence is 15 residues long. V lost 4 bases, J lost 5 bases, and 8 bases stayed unmatched. The CDR3 sequence: CASSRDGTGYQPQHF. DNA of the CDR3: TGTGCCAGCAGCCGAGACGGGACAGGCTATCAGCCCCAGCATTTT.

The rearrangement joins TRBV19 to TRBJ1-6; tentative D call: TRBD1 (6 bases). The CDR3 is 14 residues long. Germline loops: CDR1 LNHDA, CDR2 SQIVND (reference sequence). Trimming took off 4 bases at V and 10 bases at J, with 14 bases between the two ends. CDR3 in DNA: TGTGCCAGTAGTACTGACACAGGGTTCTCACCCCTCCACTTT. This encodes CASSTDTGFSPLHF.

The V call is TRBV7-9, the J call TRBJ2-5, with 10 bases fitting TRBD2. V lost 3 bases, J lost 4 bases, and 5 bases stayed unmatched. Germline CDR1 SEHNR, CDR2 FQNEAQ (reference sequence). CDR3 size: 15 residues. The CDR3 nucleotides read TGTGCCAGCAGCTTCGCTAGCGGGGGTAGAGAGACCCAGTACTTC. Its protein is CASSFASGGRETQYF.

V usage is TRBV14 and J usage is TRBJ1-1, with 7 bases identical to TRBD1. This CDR3 has 15 amino acids. With 3 bases clipped from V and 4 bases from J, the junction kept 8 bases outside the gene matches. Looked up from germline, CDR1 is SGHDN and CDR2 is FVKESK. The CDR3 DNA reads as TGTGCCAGCAGCCAGGAACAGGGGTCGGCCACTGAAGCTTTCTTT. The encoded protein is CASSQEQGSATEAFF.